This T cell receptor (beta chain) emerged from a study of beta chain features in type 1 diabetes. Germline V gives CDR1 LGHNA, CDR2 YSLEER. The CDR3 runs to 16 residues. The V gene lost 1 base and the J gene lost 2 bases, with 12 bases spanning the gap. Expressed TCRB transcripts were sequenced after all isolated RNA was converted to cDNA. Roughly 3.5 million reads per sample on average were obtained from naive, central memory and regulatory T cell samples. Produced via immunoSEQ multiplex PCR; TCRdb's table is partial and in-frame only. The table lists roughly 610,000 clones, 15% to 18% of them singletons. This clone was seen more than once but under ten times.

This chain uses TRBV4-3 with TRBJ1-5; D not certain. This TCR was sampled from a man between 18 and 29 years old in good health. Sequencing was performed on naive CD4+ T cells from blood. CDR3: CASSQGIGRGNQPQHF. For the CDR3, the DNA is TGCGCCAGCAGCCAAGGTATCGGTAGGGGCAATCAGCCCCAGCATTTT.